These T cell receptor beta chains were read from a single sample in a study of shared clonotypes between healthy human individuals. Assay used: immunoSEQ multiplex PCR; TCRdb lists only in-frame clones, some missing. The repertoire holds 2,100,000 or so clones, 90% to 96% seen once, with roughly 0.13% in the top ten. The sequenced material came from naive CD4+ T cells sorted from blood. The receptors were gathered from a man between 18 and 29 years old in good health. The CDR3 runs from the conserved cysteine through the conserved F or W. D genes are given only for firm matches. Some rows have no size entry. The others give once, few or many, or a class for an expanded clone.

cdr3_nt cdr3_aa d_call clone_size j_call v_call
TGTGCCTGGAGTGTTCAGAGGACTAGCGAAAACCAAGAGACCCAGTACTTC CAWSVQRTSENQETQYF TRBD2 - TRBJ2-5 TRBV30
TGTGCCAGCAGTGCGCGGGACAGGTCCTACGAGCAGTACTTC CASSARDRSYEQYF TRBD1 - TRBJ2-7 TRBV6-1
TGTGCCAGCTCACCACCAGCGGGGGTCACCGGGGAGCTGTTTTTT CASSPPAGVTGELFF TRBD2 - TRBJ2-2 TRBV18
TGTGCCATGACAGGGGCTAGCGGGAGGTCCAGCACAGATACGCAGTATTTT CAMTGASGRSSTDTQYF TRBD2 - TRBJ2-3 TRBV5-4
TGCAGTGCGGACGTGAGCTACGAGCAGTACTTC CSADVSYEQYF - - TRBJ2-7 TRBV20-1
TGTGCCAGCAGTACGACAGCGAGCTCCTACGAGCAGTACTTC CASSTTASSYEQYF - - TRBJ2-7 TRBV6-6
TGTGCCAGCAGTCCCTCACAGGGAAACACCATATATTTT CASSPSQGNTIYF - - TRBJ1-3 TRBV28
TGTGCCATCAGTCCCGGGACAGGGAATCCTTCTCGGAAGCCCACTGAAGCTTTCTTT CAISPGTGNPSRKPTEAFF TRBD1 - TRBJ1-1 TRBV10-3
TGTGCCAGCAGCTTCGTCCAGGGCGGATTAGAGACCCAGTACTTC CASSFVQGGLETQYF - - TRBJ2-5 TRBV5-8
TGTGCCTCCTCGGCGAACACTGAAGCTTTCTTT CASSANTEAFF - - TRBJ1-1 TRBV30
TGTGCCAGCAGTTACAATGATGCCAATCAGCCCCAGCATTTT CASSYNDANQPQHF - - TRBJ1-5 TRBV6-5
TGCGCCAGCAGCCAAGATCATCGGGGATGGGTAGACAAAAACATTCAGTACTTC CASSQDHRGWVDKNIQYF - - TRBJ2-4 TRBV4-1
TGTGCCAGCAGCTTAGCGCTAACTGAAGGGGGCGAGCAGTACTTC CASSLALTEGGEQYF - - TRBJ2-7 TRBV7-2
TGTGCCAGCAGTTACGAACAGGGGGCTTCCTACGAGCAGTACTTC CASSYEQGASYEQYF TRBD1 - TRBJ2-7 TRBV6-5
TGTGCCTGGAGGGACTCTTACAATGAGCAGTTCTTC CAWRDSYNEQFF - - TRBJ2-1 TRBV30
TGTGCCAGCAGCTTACGATCCGGGACAGGGGCTGGGGAGCTGTTTTTT CASSLRSGTGAGELFF TRBD1 once TRBJ2-2 TRBV7-9
TGCGCCAGCAGCTTGGCCTTGGGACAGGGCCAAGAGACCCAGTACTTC CASSLALGQGQETQYF TRBD1 - TRBJ2-5 TRBV5-1
TGTGCCAGCACCCAAACCGGGGAGCTGTTTTTT CASTQTGELFF - - TRBJ2-2 TRBV5-6
TGTGCCAGCAGTGAAGTGACTAGATCTCAAGAGACCCAGTACTTC CASSEVTRSQETQYF - - TRBJ2-5 TRBV2
TGTGCCAGCAGCTTTGCCCAGGGCGCCTACGAGCAGTACTTC CASSFAQGAYEQYF - - TRBJ2-7 TRBV11-2
TGCGCCAGCAGTTCCGGGGCCTACGCTGAAGCTTTCTTT CASSSGAYAEAFF - - TRBJ1-1 TRBV10-2
TGTGCCATCAGTGGGACGGGAAACGAGCAGTACTTC CAISGTGNEQYF - - TRBJ2-7 TRBV10-3
TGTGCCAGCAGTATTCGACAGGGCCCCAATCGGAATCAGCCCCAGCATTTT CASSIRQGPNRNQPQHF TRBD1 once TRBJ1-5 TRBV28
TGCGCCAGCAGCCAAGGGACTCTCACAGATACGCAGTATTTT CASSQGTLTDTQYF - - TRBJ2-3 TRBV4-3
TGTGCCAGTAGTATAGGTGGCTCTGGGGCCAACGTCCTGACTTTC CASSIGGSGANVLTF - - TRBJ2-6 TRBV19
TGTGCCAGCAGTCTACAGGGGCTTGGAGGTGAAAAACTGTTTTTT CASSLQGLGGEKLFF TRBD1 - TRBJ1-4 TRBV28
TGTGCCAGCAGCTTGGCCGGGCGGGTGAACACCGGGGAGCTGTTTTTT CASSLAGRVNTGELFF - - TRBJ2-2 TRBV5-4
TGTGCCAGCAGTGAATTTCAGGAAGCGGATGGCTACACCTTC CASSEFQEADGYTF - - TRBJ1-2 TRBV6-1
TGTGCCAGCAGTTTATCATTTAACTACAATGAGCAGTTCTTC CASSLSFNYNEQFF - - TRBJ2-1 TRBV27
TGTGCCATCAGTGAGGCCGACAGGGGCCGTAATGAGCAGTTCTTC CAISEADRGRNEQFF TRBD1 - TRBJ2-1 TRBV10-3
TGTGCCAGCTCACCCACAGGCTTGGATGGCTACACCTTC CASSPTGLDGYTF - few TRBJ1-2 TRBV18
TGCGCCAGCAGCTTGGAAGTGTTGAACACCGGGGAGCTGTTTTTT CASSLEVLNTGELFF - - TRBJ2-2 TRBV5-1
TGTGCCAGCAGTCTCAACAGGGTCACTGAAGCTTTCTTT CASSLNRVTEAFF - - TRBJ1-1 TRBV27
TGTGCCAGCGAAACTCCGGGGGGGACCGGGGAGCTGTTTTTT CASETPGGTGELFF TRBD2 - TRBJ2-2 TRBV28
TGTGCCAGCAGCTTGCTGCCGCTGTGGGAGACCCAGTACTTC CASSLLPLWETQYF - - TRBJ2-5 TRBV5-4
TGTGCTAGTGGACATTACGAGGGGTCCTATAATTCACCCCTCCACTTT CASGHYEGSYNSPLHF - - TRBJ1-6 TRBV12-5
TGTGCCAGCAGCGCTAGGAGGCCAATCAACCCGCCACCCCTCCACTTT CASSARRPINPPPLHF - - TRBJ1-6 TRBV7-2
TGTGCCAGCAGCCCCGAGGACAGGCGTACAGATACGCAGTATTTT CASSPEDRRTDTQYF TRBD1 - TRBJ2-3 TRBV7-2
TGTGCCAGCAGCGCCGCCGGGGGTAATGAAAAACTGTTTTTT CASSAAGGNEKLFF - - TRBJ1-4 TRBV11-1
TGTGCCAGCAGCTTATATCCTCAAACTAATGAAAAACTGTTTTTT CASSLYPQTNEKLFF - - TRBJ1-4 TRBV7-9
TGCGCCAGCAGCTTGGGCCCTACGGAACCACCCTACGAGCAGTACTTC CASSLGPTEPPYEQYF - - TRBJ2-7 TRBV5-1
TGTGCCAGCAGCAAGAGGCCGGGGCCTACGGAAGGCTACACCTTC CASSKRPGPTEGYTF - - TRBJ1-2 TRBV5-8
TGTGCCAGCAGCTCCATCACCTACGAGCAGTACTTC CASSSITYEQYF - - TRBJ2-7 TRBV7-6
TGCGCCAGCAGTGAGGCTAGCCAAGAGACCCAGTACTTC CASSEASQETQYF - - TRBJ2-5 TRBV10-2
TGTGCCAGCAGCCCTAGGACTAGCGGGAGCTTTACAAAAAACATTCAGTACTTC CASSPRTSGSFTKNIQYF TRBD2 once TRBJ2-4 TRBV5-6
TGTGCCAGCACTGGGACAGTCGATTACCATTTT CASTGTVDYHF TRBD1 - TRBJ1-5 TRBV6-1
TGTGCCAGCAGCCAAGTGGAACAGAGGAACACCGGGGAGCTGTTTTTT CASSQVEQRNTGELFF - - TRBJ2-2 TRBV4-2
TGTGCCAGCAGCTTAGCTACTAGCTCCTACAATGAGCAGTTCTTC CASSLATSSYNEQFF - - TRBJ2-1 TRBV7-9
TGTGCTAGTGGTTTAGGACGGGGAGGGAACACTGAAGCTTTCTTT CASGLGRGGNTEAFF - once TRBJ1-1 TRBV12-5
TGTGCCAGTCCCTACAGGACCTTCTACGAGCAGTACTTC CASPYRTFYEQYF - - TRBJ2-7 TRBV25-1
TGTGCCAGCAGCTTAGCCCGGGGGGCCTTAGGATCCTACGAGCAGTACTTC CASSLARGALGSYEQYF - - TRBJ2-7 TRBV13
TGCGCCAGCAGCTTGGCGGGGACAGGTGAGCAGTTCTTC CASSLAGTGEQFF TRBD1 - TRBJ2-1 TRBV5-1
TGCAGTGCTAGAGGAACAGGGACGCAGTATTTT CSARGTGTQYF - - TRBJ2-3 TRBV20-1
TGTGCCAGCAGCCCGTGGGACAGGGATGCCTACGAGCAGTACTTC CASSPWDRDAYEQYF TRBD1 - TRBJ2-7 TRBV5-6
TGTGCCATCAGTGATGTCCCCCCTCAACTGGGCACAGATACGCAGTATTTT CAISDVPPQLGTDTQYF - - TRBJ2-3 TRBV10-3